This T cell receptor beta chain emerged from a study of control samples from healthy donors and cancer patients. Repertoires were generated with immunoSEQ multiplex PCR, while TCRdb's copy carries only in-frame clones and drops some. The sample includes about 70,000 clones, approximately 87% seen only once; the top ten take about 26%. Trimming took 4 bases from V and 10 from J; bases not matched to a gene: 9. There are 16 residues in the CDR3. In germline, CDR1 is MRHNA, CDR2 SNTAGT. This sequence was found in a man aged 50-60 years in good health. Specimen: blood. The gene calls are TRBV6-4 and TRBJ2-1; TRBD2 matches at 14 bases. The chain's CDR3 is CASSGLAGGGQGEQFF. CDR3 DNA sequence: TGTGCCAGCAGTGGACTAGCGGGAGGGGGGCAAGGCGAGCAGTTCTTC.